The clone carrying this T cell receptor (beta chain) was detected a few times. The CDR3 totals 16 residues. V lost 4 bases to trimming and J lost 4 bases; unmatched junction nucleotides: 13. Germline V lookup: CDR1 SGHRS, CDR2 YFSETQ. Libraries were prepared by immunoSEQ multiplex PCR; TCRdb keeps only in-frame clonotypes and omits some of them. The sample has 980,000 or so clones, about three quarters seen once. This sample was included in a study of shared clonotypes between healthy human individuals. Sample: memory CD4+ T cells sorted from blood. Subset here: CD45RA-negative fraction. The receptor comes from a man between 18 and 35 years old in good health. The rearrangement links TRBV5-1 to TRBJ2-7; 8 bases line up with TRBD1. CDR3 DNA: TGCGCCAGCAGCCCTAACCTGGGGCAGGGGGCTTACGAGCAGTACTTC. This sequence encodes CASSPNLGQGAYEQYF.